This T cell receptor beta chain was captured by sequencing in a study of response to subunit inactivated influenza vaccine. Each CDR3 protein is one row after TCRdb ran MiXCR on the RT-PCR reads. Among 650,000 to 850,000 distinct CDR3 sequences listed, about 15% were seen once. Study findings and constraints: Researchers suggested that each seasonal influenza vaccination recruits few new T cells.

Comment on this clonotype: What it binds is unknown.

This TCR was sampled from a man aged 45-60 years who received an inactivated influenza vaccine. This sample comprised PBMCs from blood, obtained around two weeks before vaccination.

CDR3 sequence reads: CASSLPQGSAKNIQYF. CDR3 sequence (DNA): TGCGCCAGCAGCTTGCCGCAGGGGAGCGCCAAAAACATTCAGTACTTC. The chain recombines TRBV5-1 with TRBJ2-4, with a possible D match to TRBD1 (6 bases). Per germline, CDR1 SGHRS and CDR2 YFSETQ. The CDR3 loop spans 16 amino acids. The V and J ends lost 1 base and 1 base respectively, with 12 bases between them.